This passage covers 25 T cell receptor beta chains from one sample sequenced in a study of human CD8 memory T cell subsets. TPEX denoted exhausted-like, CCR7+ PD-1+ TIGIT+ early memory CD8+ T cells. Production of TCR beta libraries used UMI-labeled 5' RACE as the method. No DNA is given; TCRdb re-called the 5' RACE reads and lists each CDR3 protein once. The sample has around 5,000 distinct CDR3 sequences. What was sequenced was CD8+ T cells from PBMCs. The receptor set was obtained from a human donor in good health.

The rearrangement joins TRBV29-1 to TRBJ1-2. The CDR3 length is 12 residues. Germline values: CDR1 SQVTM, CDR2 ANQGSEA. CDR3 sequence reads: CSVTGSPYGYTF.

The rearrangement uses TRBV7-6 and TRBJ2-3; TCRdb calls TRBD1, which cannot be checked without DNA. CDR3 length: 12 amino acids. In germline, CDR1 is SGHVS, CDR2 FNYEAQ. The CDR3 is CASRGATDTQYF.

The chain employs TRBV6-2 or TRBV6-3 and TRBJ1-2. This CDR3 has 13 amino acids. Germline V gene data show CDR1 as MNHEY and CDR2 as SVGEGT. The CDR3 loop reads CASSYSLVYGYTF.

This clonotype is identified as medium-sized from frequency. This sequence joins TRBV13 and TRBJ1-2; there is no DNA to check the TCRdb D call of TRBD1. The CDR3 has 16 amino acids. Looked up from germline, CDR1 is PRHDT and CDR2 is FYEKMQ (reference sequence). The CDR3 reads CASSLGLRSPLEGYTF.

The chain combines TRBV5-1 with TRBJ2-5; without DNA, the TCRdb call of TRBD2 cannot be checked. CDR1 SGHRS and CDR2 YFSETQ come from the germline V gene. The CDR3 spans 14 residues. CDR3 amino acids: CASSAIGSQETQYF.

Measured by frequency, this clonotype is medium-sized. CDR3 sequence: CASSQDPGLAYEQYF. The chain employs TRBV4-1 and TRBJ2-7; TCRdb picks TRBD1, but there is no DNA to check that call. The germline gives CDR1 MGHRA, CDR2 YSYEKL. The CDR3 extends over 15 amino acids.

This chain's CDR3 is CASSLGTGATEAFF. The chain carries TRBV28 and TRBJ1-1; TCRdb lists TRBD1, though no DNA is available to test this call. This CDR3 has 14 residues. Germline V lookup: CDR1 MDHEN, CDR2 SYDVKM.

This chain's CDR3 is CATSRETVAYNEQFF. The genes are TRBV15 and TRBJ2-1. The germline gives CDR1 LNHNV, CDR2 YYDKDF (reference sequence). This CDR3 has 15 amino acids.

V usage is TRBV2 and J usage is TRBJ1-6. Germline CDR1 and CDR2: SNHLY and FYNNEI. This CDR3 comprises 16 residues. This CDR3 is CASSGQVHSYNSPLHF.

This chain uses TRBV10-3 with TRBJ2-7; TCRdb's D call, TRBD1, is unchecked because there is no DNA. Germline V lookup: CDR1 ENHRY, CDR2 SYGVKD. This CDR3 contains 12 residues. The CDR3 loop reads CAIRGDSYEQYF.

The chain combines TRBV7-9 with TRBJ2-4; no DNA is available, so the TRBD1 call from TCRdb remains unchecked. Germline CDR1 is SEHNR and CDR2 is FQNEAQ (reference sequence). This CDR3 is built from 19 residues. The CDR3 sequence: CASSASQGPQNLAKNIQYF. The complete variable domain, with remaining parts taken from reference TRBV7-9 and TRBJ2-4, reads DTGVSQNPRHKITKRGQNVTFRCDPISEHNRLYWYRQTLGQGPEFLTYFQNEAQLEKSRLLSDRFSAERPKGSFSTLEIQRTEQGDSAMYLCASSASQGPQNLAKNIQYFGAGTRLSVL.

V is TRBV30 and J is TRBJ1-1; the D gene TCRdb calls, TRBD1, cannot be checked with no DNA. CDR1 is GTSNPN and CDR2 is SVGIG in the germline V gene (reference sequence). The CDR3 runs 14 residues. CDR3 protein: CAWSVGQPNTEAFF.

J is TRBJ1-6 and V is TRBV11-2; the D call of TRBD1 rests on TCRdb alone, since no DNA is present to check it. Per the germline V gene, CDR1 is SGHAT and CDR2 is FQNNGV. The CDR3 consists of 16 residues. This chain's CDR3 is CASSLDHRDSLSPLHF.

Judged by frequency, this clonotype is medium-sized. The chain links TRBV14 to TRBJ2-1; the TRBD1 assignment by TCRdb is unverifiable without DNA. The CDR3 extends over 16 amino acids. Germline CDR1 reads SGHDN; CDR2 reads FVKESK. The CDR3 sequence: CASSQDPGDSYNEQFF.

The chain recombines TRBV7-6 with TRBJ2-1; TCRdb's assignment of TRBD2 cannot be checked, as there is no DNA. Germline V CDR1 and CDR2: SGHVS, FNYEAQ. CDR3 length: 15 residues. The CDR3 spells CASSLASGPRNEQFF.

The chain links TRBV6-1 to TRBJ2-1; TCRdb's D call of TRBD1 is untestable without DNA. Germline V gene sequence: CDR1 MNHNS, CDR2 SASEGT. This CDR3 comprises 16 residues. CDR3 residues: CASRGGVGTAYNEQFF.

CDR3 protein: CSAPRDRLGDGYTF. The genes are TRBV20-1 and TRBJ1-2; the D call from TCRdb, TRBD1, cannot be confirmed without DNA. Per germline, CDR1 DFQATT and CDR2 SNEGSKA (reference sequence). The CDR3 covers 14 residues.

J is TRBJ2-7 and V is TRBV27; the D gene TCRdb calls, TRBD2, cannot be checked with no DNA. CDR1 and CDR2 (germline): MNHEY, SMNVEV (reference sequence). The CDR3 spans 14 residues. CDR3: CASSLSMGGHEQYF.

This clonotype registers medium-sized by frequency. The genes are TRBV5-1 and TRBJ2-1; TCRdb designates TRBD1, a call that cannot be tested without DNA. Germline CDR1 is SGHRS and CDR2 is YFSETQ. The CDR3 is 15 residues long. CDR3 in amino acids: CASSPAGGANNEQFF.

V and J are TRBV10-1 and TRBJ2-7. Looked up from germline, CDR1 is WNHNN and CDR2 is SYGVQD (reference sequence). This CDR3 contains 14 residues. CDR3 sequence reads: CASSEFRVLYEQYF.

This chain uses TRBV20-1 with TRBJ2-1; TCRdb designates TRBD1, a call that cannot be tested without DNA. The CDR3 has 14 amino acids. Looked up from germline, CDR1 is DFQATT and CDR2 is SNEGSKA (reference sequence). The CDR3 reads CSASGTAFYNEQFF.

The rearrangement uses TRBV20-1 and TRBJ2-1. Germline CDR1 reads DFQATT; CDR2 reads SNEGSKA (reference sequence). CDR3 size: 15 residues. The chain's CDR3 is CSARDRQVSYNEQFF.

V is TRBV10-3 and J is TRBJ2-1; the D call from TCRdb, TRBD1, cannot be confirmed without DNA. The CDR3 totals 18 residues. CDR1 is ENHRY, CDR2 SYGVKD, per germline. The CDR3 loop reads CAISESPQARTTYNEQFF.

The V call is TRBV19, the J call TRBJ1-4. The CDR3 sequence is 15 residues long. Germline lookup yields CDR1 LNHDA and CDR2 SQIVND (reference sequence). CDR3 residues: CASSTGTSTNEKLFF.

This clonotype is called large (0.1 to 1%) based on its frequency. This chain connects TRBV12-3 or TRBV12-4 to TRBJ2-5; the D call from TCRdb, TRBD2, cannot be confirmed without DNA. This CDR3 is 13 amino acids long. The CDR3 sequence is CASGPPEGETQYF.